This T cell receptor beta chain emerged from a study of cytomegalovirus exposure and HLA in healthy donors. Study overall: The Caucasian-associated ancestry cluster held 65% to 90% of 398 genotyped donors.

Notes on this clone: Its antigen is unidentified.

General observations from the study: For most subjects, TCR beta sequences were reported to predict HLA-A and HLA-B alleles with accuracy. Rates of TCR association differed by HLA locus in a later analysis, with DRB1 highest and HLA-C lowest.

This PCR relied on a set of 60 Vbeta primers and 13 Jbeta primers. Sequencing used immunoSEQ multiplex PCR; TCRdb keeps in-frame clones, though not all of them. The table shows about 130,000 clones, with around 76% occurring only once. This CDR3 spans 14 amino acids. The germline V and J ends were trimmed by 4 bases and 4 bases, with 16 bases remaining between them. Germline V lookup: CDR1 GTSNPN, CDR2 SVGIG (reference sequence). V and J are TRBV30 and TRBJ1-2, with D perhaps TRBD1 (5 bases). This sequence was found in a woman aged 45-59 years in good health and CMV-seronegative. The sequencing sample was made of PBMCs. The CDR3, as DNA: TGTGCCTGGACTGACGACAGAGTCGTCTATGGCTACACCTTC. Translating gives CAWTDDRVVYGYTF.